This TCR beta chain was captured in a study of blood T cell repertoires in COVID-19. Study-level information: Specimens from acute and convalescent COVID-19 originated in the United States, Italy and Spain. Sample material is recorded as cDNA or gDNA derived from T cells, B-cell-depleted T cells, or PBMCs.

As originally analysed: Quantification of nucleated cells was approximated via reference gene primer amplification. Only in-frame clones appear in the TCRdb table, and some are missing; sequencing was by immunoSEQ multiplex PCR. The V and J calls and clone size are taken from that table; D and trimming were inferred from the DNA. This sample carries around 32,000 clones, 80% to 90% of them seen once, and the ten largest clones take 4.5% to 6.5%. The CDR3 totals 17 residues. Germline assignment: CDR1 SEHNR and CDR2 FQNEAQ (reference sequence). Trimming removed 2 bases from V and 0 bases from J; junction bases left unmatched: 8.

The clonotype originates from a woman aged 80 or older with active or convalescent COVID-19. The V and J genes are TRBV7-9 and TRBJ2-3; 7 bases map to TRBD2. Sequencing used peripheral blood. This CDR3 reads CASSLPLRGRSTDTQYF. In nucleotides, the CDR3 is TGTGCCAGCAGCTTACCTCTGCGGGGGAGGAGCACAGATACGCAGTATTTT.